Below are 18 T cell receptor beta chains sequenced from a single sample in a study of T cell clonotyping in hematopoietic cell transplantation. Sequenced by immunoSEQ multiplex PCR; TCRdb stores in-frame clones only, minus some. This table has 15,000 or so clones, roughly 85% appearing once. Sequencing was carried out using peripheral blood mononuclear cells. Source of these receptors: a woman in her forties in good health. Some clones in this sample may be carry-over from other donors' samples.

CDR3 residues: CASRRGVVDTEAFF. The CDR3 DNA follows: TGTGCCAGCAGACGAGGGGTAGTGGACACTGAAGCTTTCTTT. The chain uses TRBV6-5 and TRBJ1-1, with a possible D match to TRBD1 (5 bases). This CDR3 spans 14 amino acids. The germline gives CDR1 MNHEY, CDR2 SVGAGI. The V end was cut by 6 bases, the J end by 3 bases, with 14 bases between.

V gene TRBV6-5 combines with J gene TRBJ1-1, with D maybe TRBD1 (6 bases). This CDR3 has 12 amino acids. The germline V and J ends were trimmed by 4 bases and 5 bases, with 8 bases remaining between them. CDR1 is MNHEY and CDR2 is SVGAGI in the germline V gene. Here the CDR3 reads CASSFGQTEAFF. CDR3 sequence (DNA): TGTGCCAGCAGTTTCGGACAGACTGAAGCTTTCTTT.

This sequence joins TRBV6-5 and TRBJ2-1, with D possibly being TRBD1 or TRBD2 (5 bases each). V lost 2 bases, J lost 0 bases, and 11 bases lay in between. The length of the CDR3 is 16 residues. Per germline, CDR1 MNHEY and CDR2 SVGAGI. This chain's CDR3 is CASSYGGGGSYNEQFF. As DNA, the CDR3 is TGTGCCAGCAGTTACGGGGGTGGGGGCTCCTACAATGAGCAGTTCTTC.

The gene calls are TRBV20-1 and TRBJ1-3; D perhaps matches TRBD1 (6 bases). Germline assignment: CDR1 DFQATT and CDR2 SNEGSKA (reference sequence). The CDR3 sequence is 11 residues long. This CDR3 reads CKGVSGNTIYF. CDR3 DNA sequence: TGCAAGGGGGTCTCTGGAAACACCATATATTTT.

The rearrangement links TRBV6-1 to TRBJ2-5; D gene uncertain. Between the trimmed V and J ends, which lost 6 bases and 2 bases, there was a span of 16 bases. The CDR3 is made up of 15 amino acids. The germline gives CDR1 MNHNS, CDR2 SASEGT. CDR3 protein: CASRVRQSVQETQYF. In nucleotides, the CDR3 is TGTGCCAGCAGAGTGCGGCAGTCCGTACAAGAGACCCAGTACTTC.

This chain links TRBV6-5 with TRBJ2-4, with D perhaps matching TRBD2 (7 bases). The CDR3 is 15 residues long. Germline values: CDR1 MNHEY, CDR2 SVGAGI. Deletions cut 0 bases from V and 8 bases from J, with 14 bases between. The CDR3 loop is CASSYSGGEGDIQYF. CDR3 coding DNA: TGTGCCAGCAGTTACTCAGGAGGGGAGGGGGACATTCAGTACTTC.

A few counts support this clone. A much larger clone lies one base from this, so it may be a read error. The rearrangement joins TRBV19 to TRBJ1-5; D is ambiguous. Germline V gives CDR1 LNHDA, CDR2 SQIVND (reference sequence). The CDR3 loop spans 12 amino acids. The chain's CDR3 is CASSIGIQSQHF. CDR3 DNA: TGTGCCAGTAGTATAGGGATTCAGTCCCAGCATTTT.

This sequence joins TRBV9 and TRBJ1-5; no reliable D call. This CDR3 spans 14 amino acids. CDR1 and CDR2 (germline): SGDLS, YYNGEE. Trimming stripped 0 bases from V and 6 bases from J, with 10 bases between. The CDR3 sequence: CASSVDQAGQPQHF. CDR3 sequence (DNA): TGTGCCAGCAGCGTAGACCAGGCGGGTCAGCCCCAGCATTTT.

J is TRBJ1-2 and V is TRBV7-2; TRBD1 agrees at 8 bases. The germline gives CDR1 SGHTA, CDR2 FQGNSA. This CDR3 is built from 15 residues. Trimming cost V 5 bases and J 2 bases; bases outside gene matches: 7. In DNA form, the CDR3 reads TGTGCCAGCAGCCCCGGACAGGGTCTGAACTATGGCTACACCTTC. Translating gives CASSPGQGLNYGYTF.

The chain recombines TRBV6-5 with TRBJ2-7; the D gene is possibly TRBD1 (5 bases). The V end lost 6 bases, the J end lost 1 base, and 16 bases lay between the germline ends. Germline CDR1 is MNHEY and CDR2 is SVGAGI. The CDR3 is 15 amino acids. CDR3 sequence reads: CASSHRLGRSYEQYF. The DNA for the CDR3 is TGTGCCAGCAGCCACCGGCTGGGGCGTTCCTACGAGCAGTACTTC.

The V and J genes are TRBV11-3 and TRBJ2-7, with TRBD1 matching over 10 bases. V trimming: 4 bases; J trimming: 3 bases; junction bases outside the gene matches: 6. Germline CDR1 SGHNT, CDR2 YENEEA. CDR3 length: 15 residues. The DNA of the CDR3 is TGTGCCAGCAGCTCAGCGACAGGGGGCGTCTACGAGCAGTACTTC. Its translation is CASSSATGGVYEQYF.

The chain recombines TRBV9 with TRBJ2-3, with 7 bases aligning to TRBD2. Trimming cost V 2 bases and J 4 bases; bases outside gene matches: 10. The germline V gene encodes CDR1 SGDLS and CDR2 YYNGEE. The CDR3 length is 16 residues. CDR3 sequence (DNA): TGTGCCAGCAGCGTGCTAGCGGACCCGGGGGCAGATACGCAGTATTTT. Translated: CASSVLADPGADTQYF.

This chain connects TRBV11-3 to TRBJ2-7; 10 bases are a match to TRBD2. Germline CDR1 SGHNT, CDR2 YENEEA. Trimming removed 6 bases from V and 5 bases from J; junction bases left unmatched: 4. This CDR3 contains 13 residues. DNA of the CDR3: TGTGCCAGCAGGGCTAGCGGGAGCGACGAGCAGTACTTC. As protein: CASRASGSDEQYF. Supplemented by reference TRBV11-3 and TRBJ2-7, the full variable domain reads EAGVVQSPRYKIIEKKQPVAFWCNPISGHNTLYWYLQNLGQGPELLIRYENEEAVDDSQLPKDRFSAERLKGVDSTLKIQPAELGDSAVYLCASRASGSDEQYFGPGTRLTVT.

The J gene is TRBJ1-5, the V gene TRBV7-8; maybe TRBD1 (6 bases). Looked up from germline, CDR1 is SGHVS and CDR2 is FQNEAQ. This CDR3 has 15 amino acids. V lost 1 base, J lost 6 bases, and 13 bases lay in between. The CDR3 DNA reads TGTGCCAGCAGCTTAGAAGGGGGTAGAGGTCAGCCCCAGCATTTT. This gives the protein CASSLEGGRGQPQHF.

The chain uses TRBV4-3 and TRBJ1-2; D uncertain. Germline V gene lookup returns CDR1 LGHNA and CDR2 YSLEER. V gave up 6 bases and J gave up 4 bases, with 18 bases separating them. The CDR3 is 15 residues long. Here the CDR3 reads CASRLTKLSGYGYTF. As DNA, the CDR3 is TGCGCCAGCAGGTTAACGAAACTTTCTGGCTATGGCTACACCTTC.

The chain uses TRBV7-9 and TRBJ1-5; D is perhaps TRBD1 (6 bases). V lost 3 bases to trimming and J lost 4 bases, with 7 bases between them. This CDR3 has 13 residues. The V gene's germline CDR1 is SEHNR and CDR2 FQNEAQ (reference sequence). The CDR3 sequence is CASSLTGNQPQHF. CDR3 nucleotides: TGTGCCAGCAGCTTGACAGGTAATCAGCCCCAGCATTTT.

The CDR3 loop reads CASSLDGRRHQPQHF. CDR3 bases: TGTGCCAGCAGCTTGGACGGACGGCGACATCAGCCCCAGCATTTT. The chain recombines TRBV5-4 with TRBJ1-5; no firm D call. V lost 0 bases and J 5 bases, leaving 12 bases between the germline ends. The length of the CDR3 is 15 residues. Germline CDR1 SGHNT, CDR2 YYREEE (reference sequence).

CDR3 sequence: CASSLNPLAGRHEQYF. Written as DNA, the CDR3 is TGTGCCAGCAGTTTGAACCCCCTAGCGGGACGACACGAGCAGTACTTC. The chain recombines TRBV28 with TRBJ2-7; 9 positions match TRBD2. Germline V lookup: CDR1 MDHEN, CDR2 SYDVKM. The CDR3 length is 16 residues. Losses at the gene ends were 3 bases for V and 5 bases for J; bases not matched to a gene: 11. Supplemented by reference TRBV28 and TRBJ2-7, the full variable domain reads DVKVTQSSRYLVKRTGEKVFLECVQDMDHENMFWYRQDPGLGLRLIYFSYDVKMKEKGDIPEGYSVSREKKERFSLILESASTNQTSMYLCASSLNPLAGRHEQYFGPGTRLTVT.